This T cell receptor beta chain comes out of a study of CD4 T cells in relation to SARS-CoV-2 and coronaviruses. Unexposed donor CD4+ T cells date from about 2011-2018, before the COVID-19 pandemic. The V and J ends lost 3 bases and 6 bases respectively, with 13 bases between them. This CDR3 has 14 residues. CDR1 SGHRS and CDR2 YFSETQ come from the germline V gene. Profiling relied on immunoSEQ multiplex PCR, and the TCRdb table lists in-frame clones only, not all of them. The sample yields about 68,000 clones, 93% seen once. This clone was counted once. This sequence joins TRBV5-1 and TRBJ2-1, with D hard to call. The source material was naive CD4+ T cells from PBMCs. Subset noted: naive CD4+ T cells isolated by negative enrichment. The sequence was obtained from a human donor in good health. CDR3 bases: TGCGCCAGCAGCTCCCTCCGTCCGACCAATGAGCAGTTCTTC. Its translation is CASSSLRPTNEQFF. Full variable domain (missing parts from reference TRBV5-1 and TRBJ2-1): KAGVTQTPRYLIKTRGQQVTLSCSPISGHRSVSWYQQTPGQGLQFLFEYFSETQRNKGNFPGRFSGRQFSNSRSEMNVSTLELGDSALYLCASSSLRPTNEQFFGPGTRLTVL.